Each of the 10 T cell receptor beta chains below was sequenced from the same sample in a study of T cells in Graves' hyperthyroidism and ophthalmopathy. Amplification of TCR beta CDR3 regions was performed using RNA transcripts as template. The HTBI primer set served for first-round RT-PCR of the TCR CDR3. From the multiplex PCR reads, TCRdb called clonotypes with MiXCR, one entry per CDR3 protein. The data show around 50,000 distinct CDR3 sequences, approximately 48% seen once. The sequenced sample was blood. The origin of the receptors is a woman aged 45-60 years with Graves' ophthalmopathy.

This clonotype showed up many times. CDR3 residues: CASSFGYEQYF. The CDR3 region has the DNA TGTGCCAGCAGCTTCGGTTACGAGCAGTACTTC. The chain recombines TRBV5-6 with TRBJ2-7, with D uncertain. The CDR3 covers 11 residues. With 2 bases removed from V and 4 bases from J, the gap between germline ends came to 4 bases. Per the germline V gene, CDR1 is SGHDT and CDR2 is YYEEEE. Drawing the rest from reference TRBV5-6 and TRBJ2-7, the complete variable domain is DAGVTQSPTHLIKTRGQQVTLRCSPKSGHDTVSWYQQALGQGPQFIFQYYEEEERQRGNFPDRFSGHQFPNYSSELNVNALLLGDSALYLCASSFGYEQYFGPGTRLTVT.

In this sample, this clonotype turned up many times. At one of its ends the junction is not consistent with the germline gene, which may arise from a read error. The rearrangement joins TRBV5-1 to TRBJ2-1, with D tentatively TRBD1 or TRBD2 (5 bases each). CDR3 length: 16 amino acids. The V gene's germline CDR1 is SGHRS and CDR2 YFSETQ. In DNA form, the CDR3 reads TGCGCCAGCAGCCATCCTCAGGGACGATCCTACAATGAGCAGCTCTTC. Amino acid sequence: CASSHPQGRSYNEQLF.

Points on this clonotype: This could be a read error, since a much larger clone is one nucleotide away. The chain combines TRBV6-1 with TRBJ2-2; 7 nucleotides align to TRBD2. The germline V gene encodes CDR1 MNHNS and CDR2 SASEGT. CDR3 length equals 15 residues. V shed 1 base and J 10 bases; nucleotides not matched to a gene: 9. This CDR3 is CASSEESGAIEELFF. For the CDR3, the DNA is TGTGCCAGCAGTGAAGAAAGCGGGGCGATTGAGGAGCTGTTTTTT.

The chain couples TRBV7-9 to TRBJ2-7, with 15 bases aligning to TRBD2. Germline CDR1 is SEHNR and CDR2 is FQNEAQ (reference sequence). The J segment lost 0 bases and the V segment lost 5 bases, leaving 11 bases of the junction unmatched. This CDR3 has 19 amino acids. CDR3 loop: CASSQIPGLAGGASYEQYF. CDR3 bases: TGTGCCAGCAGCCAAATTCCGGGACTAGCGGGGGGCGCCTCCTACGAGCAGTACTTC.

Worth noting for this clonotype: The junction does not match germline at one end; this may be a read error. CDR3 protein: CASSYSNGYYAF. The CDR3, as DNA: TGCGCCAGCAGTTACTCGAACGGTTACTACGCCTTC. The J gene is TRBJ1-2, the V gene TRBV6-5, with D unresolved. The CDR3 is made up of 12 amino acids. Germline V gene sequence: CDR1 MNHEY, CDR2 SVGAGI.

The chain is built from TRBV25-1 and TRBJ2-5, with D possibly matching TRBD1 (6 bases). In germline, CDR1 is MGHDK, CDR2 SYGVNS. CDR3 length: 14 amino acids. V lost 5 bases to trimming and J lost 5 bases, with 15 bases between them. CDR3 nucleotide sequence: TGTGCCAGCAGTACCTTGGACAGTTGGGAGACCCAGTACTTC. Amino acids: CASSTLDSWETQYF.

With respect to this clonotype: This is likely a read error, given that the CDR3 carries no conserved phenylalanine or tryptophan at its end. The chain employs TRBV29-1 and TRBJ1-1; D call uncertain. The length of the CDR3 is 10 residues. Germline V CDR1 and CDR2: SQVTM, ANQGSEA. Trimming stripped 5 bases from V and 3 bases from J, with 4 bases between. As DNA, the CDR3 is TGCAGCGTTATGGACACTGAAGCTTTCATT. It yields the protein CSVMDTEAFI.

This clonotype was seen just once. This chain joins TRBV20-1 and TRBJ1-5; no clear D. V was cut by 0 bases and J by 0 bases, with 6 bases left in between. Germline V gives CDR1 DFQATT, CDR2 SNEGSKA (reference sequence). CDR3 length: 14 amino acids. This chain's CDR3 is CSARESVSNQPQHF. CDR3 DNA: TGCAGTGCTAGAGAGTCAGTTAGCAATCAGCCCCAGCATTTT.

This clonotype was counted at least ten times. This rearrangement joins TRBV6-2 or TRBV6-3 to TRBJ1-6; no clear D gene. Germline V lookup: CDR1 MNHEY, CDR2 SVGEGT. Trimming cost V 2 bases and J 12 bases, with 8 bases left between them. CDR3 size: 12 residues. CDR3 residues: CASSYTEGPLHF. The CDR3 DNA sequence: TGTGCCAGCAGTTACACCGAAGGACCCCTCCACTTT.

Ten or more counts support this clonotype. This chain connects TRBV12-3 or TRBV12-4 to TRBJ1-5, with D possibly matching TRBD1 (5 bases). V was clipped by 0 bases and J by 4 bases, with 10 bases between them. The CDR3 is 15 residues long. The CDR3 sequence: CASSLAPGSNQPQHF. The CDR3, as DNA: TGTGCCAGCAGTTTAGCACCAGGGTCTAATCAGCCCCAGCATTTT.